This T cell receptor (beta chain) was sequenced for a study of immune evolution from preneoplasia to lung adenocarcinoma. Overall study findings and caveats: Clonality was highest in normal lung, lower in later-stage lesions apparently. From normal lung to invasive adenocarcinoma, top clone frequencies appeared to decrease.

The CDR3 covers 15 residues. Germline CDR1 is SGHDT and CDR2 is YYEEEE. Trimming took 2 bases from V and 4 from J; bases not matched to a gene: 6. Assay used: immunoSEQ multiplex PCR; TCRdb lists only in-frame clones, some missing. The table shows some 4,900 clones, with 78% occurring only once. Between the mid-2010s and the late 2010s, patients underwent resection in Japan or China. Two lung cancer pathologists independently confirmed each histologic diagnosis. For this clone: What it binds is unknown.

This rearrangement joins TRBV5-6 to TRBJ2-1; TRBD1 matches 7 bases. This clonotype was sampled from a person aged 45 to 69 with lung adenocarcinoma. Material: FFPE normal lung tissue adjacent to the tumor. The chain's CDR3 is CASSFGRGPYNEQFF. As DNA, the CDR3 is TGTGCCAGCAGCTTCGGTAGGGGGCCTTACAATGAGCAGTTCTTC.